Below, one T cell receptor (beta chain) is given with its context. The time point: peripheral blood 6 weeks after treatment start. Assay: immunoSEQ multiplex PCR; the TCRdb copy retains only in-frame clones and omits some. The sample records tens of thousands of clones, about 85% being singletons. The CDR3 spans 16 residues. V gave up 5 bases and J gave up 2 bases, with 19 bases separating them. The V gene's germline CDR1 is LGHNA and CDR2 YNFKEQ. This specimen comes from a study of PD-L1 blockade in urothelial cancer. About the research overall: The year 2014 saw patients start atezolizumab, 1,200 mg intravenously every 3 weeks. Median T cell yield from blood was fewer than 150,000. Each patient had 0 to 3 earlier chemotherapy regimens.

The chain carries TRBV4-2 and TRBJ2-7; D is possibly TRBD2 (7 bases). Sample: PBMCs, taken around atezolizumab (anti-PD-L1) treatment. The clonotype originates from a man in his fifties or sixties with urothelial cancer. The CDR3 DNA is TGTGCCAGCAGCGCGAGGGGGGGCAGCGGGGCCTACGAGCAGTACTTC. It specifies CASSARGGSGAYEQYF.